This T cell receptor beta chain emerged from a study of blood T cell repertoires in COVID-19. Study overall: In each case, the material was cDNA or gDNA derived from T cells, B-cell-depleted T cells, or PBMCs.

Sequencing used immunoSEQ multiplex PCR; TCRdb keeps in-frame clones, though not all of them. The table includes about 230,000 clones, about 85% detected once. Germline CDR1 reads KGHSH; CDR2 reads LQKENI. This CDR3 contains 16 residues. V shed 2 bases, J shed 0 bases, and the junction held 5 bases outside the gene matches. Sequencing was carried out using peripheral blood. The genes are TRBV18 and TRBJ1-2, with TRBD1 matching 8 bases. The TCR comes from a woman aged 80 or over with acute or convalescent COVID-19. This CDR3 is CASSPLGTGANYGYTF. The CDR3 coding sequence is TGTGCCAGCTCACCATTGGGGACAGGAGCTAACTATGGCTACACCTTC.